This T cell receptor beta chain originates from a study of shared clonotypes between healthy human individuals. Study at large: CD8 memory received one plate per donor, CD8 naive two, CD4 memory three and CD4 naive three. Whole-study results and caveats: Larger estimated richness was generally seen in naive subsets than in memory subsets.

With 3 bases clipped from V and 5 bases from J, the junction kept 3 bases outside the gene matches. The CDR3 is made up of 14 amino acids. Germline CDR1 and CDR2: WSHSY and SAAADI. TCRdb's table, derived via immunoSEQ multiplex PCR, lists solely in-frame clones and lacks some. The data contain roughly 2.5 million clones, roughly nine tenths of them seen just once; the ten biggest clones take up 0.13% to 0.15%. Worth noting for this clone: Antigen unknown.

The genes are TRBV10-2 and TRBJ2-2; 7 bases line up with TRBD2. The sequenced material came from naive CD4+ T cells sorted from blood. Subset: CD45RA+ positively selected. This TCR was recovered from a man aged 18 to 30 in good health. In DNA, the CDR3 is TGCGCCAGCAGTGATTGGGGGGGGACCGGGGAGCTGTTTTTT. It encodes CASSDWGGTGELFF.